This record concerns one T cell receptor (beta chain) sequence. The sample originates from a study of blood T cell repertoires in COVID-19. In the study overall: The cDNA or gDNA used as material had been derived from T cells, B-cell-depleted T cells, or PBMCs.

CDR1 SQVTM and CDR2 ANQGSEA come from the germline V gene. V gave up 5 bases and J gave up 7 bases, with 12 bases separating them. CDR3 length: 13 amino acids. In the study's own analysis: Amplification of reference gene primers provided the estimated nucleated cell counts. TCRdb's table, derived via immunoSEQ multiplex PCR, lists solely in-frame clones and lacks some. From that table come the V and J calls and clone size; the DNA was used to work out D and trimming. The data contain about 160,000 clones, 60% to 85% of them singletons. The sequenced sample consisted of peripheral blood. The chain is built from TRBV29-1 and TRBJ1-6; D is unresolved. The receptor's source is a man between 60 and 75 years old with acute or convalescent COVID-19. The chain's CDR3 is CSVTFSWNSPLHF. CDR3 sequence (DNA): TGCAGCGTTACTTTTAGCTGGAATTCACCCCTCCACTTT.